The T cell receptor (beta chain) described here comes from a study of T cell responses to AZD1222 COVID-19 vaccine. The data were produced by immunoSEQ multiplex PCR, yet TCRdb's version contains in-frame clones alone and is incomplete. The sample lists over 85,000 clones, more than 70% seen once, with more than 15% in the top ten. This CDR3 is 16 amino acids long. Findings and caveats of the study: With two AZD1222 doses given, Spike-specific TCR breadth and depth both rose. None of the repertoires were sampled until the peak T cell response had passed. Seropositive at baseline were only 5 to 7 AZD1222 recipients. The donors showed a predominance of white British ancestry and of females, with possible underestimation of clonal diversity.

Notes on this clone: Its target is not known.

The sequence derives from an adult in good health. The sequences come from peripheral blood, collected on day 0 of AZD1222 vaccination. V and J are TRBV21-1 and TRBJ2-1; no check of the table's D call, TRBD1, against the DNA was made. TRBV21-1 is recorded as a pseudogene. The CDR3 spells CASRKSRQGAYNEQFF. CDR3 nucleotide sequence: TGTGCCAGCAGAAAAAGCAGACAGGGGGCCTACAATGAGCAGTTCTTC.